The 30 T cell receptor beta chains in this list originate from one sample, sequenced in a study of patients and donors after allogeneic stem cell transplantation. TCRdb redid the calling of the RT-PCR reads with MiXCR, one entry per CDR3 protein. This sample carries roughly 960,000 distinct CDR3 sequences, approximately 18% of them seen once, and the ten largest clones take 5.5% to 6.5%. The sample was blood, either unsorted or a sorted T cell fraction (not recorded which). The origin of the receptors is a human donor who was either an allogeneic HSCT recipient or a stem cell or donor lymphocyte infusion donor (not recorded which). It is not recorded whose cells these are; they may come from a transplant donor.

This clonotype has more than one count but fewer than ten. The chain recombines TRBV5-1 with TRBJ2-3; D possibly corresponds to TRBD1 (7 bases). V dropped 9 bases and J dropped 4 bases, with 18 bases sitting between them. CDR1 and CDR2 from the germline V gene are SGHRS and YFSETQ. The CDR3 is made up of 14 amino acids. CDR3 nucleotide sequence: TGCGCCACCCAGGGGGGCGAAATTCCAGATACGCAGTATTTT. As protein: CATQGGEIPDTQYF.

The chain links TRBV7-2 to TRBJ2-2; D is possibly TRBD2 (5 bases). V was clipped by 5 bases and J by 5 bases, with 18 bases between them. Germline V CDR1 and CDR2: SGHTA, FQGNSA. The CDR3 loop spans 16 amino acids. The CDR3 here is CASSEYGVVRTGELFF. As DNA, the CDR3 is TGTGCCAGCAGCGAATACGGGGTGGTAAGGACCGGGGAGCTGTTTTTT.

This sequence joins TRBV3-1 and TRBJ2-1; D may be TRBD2 (7 bases). V gave up 4 bases and J gave up 6 bases, with 13 bases separating them. Looked up from germline, CDR1 is LGHDT and CDR2 is YNNKEL (reference sequence). This CDR3 has 14 amino acids. In DNA, the CDR3 is TGTGCCAGCAGCCGCAATAGGGGGGGCAATGAGCAGTTCTTC. This codes for CASSRNRGGNEQFF.

This sequence joins TRBV12-3 or TRBV12-4 and TRBJ2-7, with D possibly matching TRBD1 (6 bases). This CDR3 region has 14 residues. The ends were cut back, 3 bases at V and 2 bases at J, with 11 bases in the middle. DNA of the CDR3: TGTGCCAGCAGTTTCCAGCAGGGGCCCTACGAGCAGTACTTC. Residues: CASSFQQGPYEQYF.

There are a few counts of this clonotype. V is TRBV5-4 and J is TRBJ1-2; tentative D call: TRBD1 (5 bases). Trimming pared 0 bases from V and 8 bases from J, leaving 23 bases between. Germline V gene sequence: CDR1 SGHNT, CDR2 YYREEE (reference sequence). This CDR3 spans 17 amino acids. The CDR3 loop reads CASSLAFLGGLTWGYTF. The CDR3 DNA reads as TGTGCCAGCAGCTTGGCCTTTTTGGGGGGACTTACCTGGGGCTACACCTTC.

The chain employs TRBV2 and TRBJ2-6; D gene ambiguous. Looked up from germline, CDR1 is SNHLY and CDR2 is FYNNEI. This CDR3 has 15 amino acids. The V end lost 6 bases, the J end lost 0 bases, and 9 bases lay between the germline ends. CDR3 DNA sequence: TGTGCCAGCAGGGACGTGATCTCTGGGGCCAACGTCCTGACTTTC. This codes for CASRDVISGANVLTF.

This clonotype occurred once. The V and J genes are TRBV7-6 and TRBJ1-4, with D possibly TRBD1 on 6 matching bases. CDR1 is SGHVS, CDR2 FNYEAQ, per germline. This CDR3 spans 16 amino acids. The germline V and J ends were trimmed by 6 bases and 3 bases, with 17 bases remaining between them. The CDR3 loop is CASRLTGGSPNEKLFF. The CDR3 bases are TGTGCCAGCAGACTCACCGGGGGCAGTCCTAATGAAAAACTGTTTTTT.

This clonotype was detected only a few times. The V call is TRBV5-1, the J call TRBJ2-7; D unclear. CDR1 is SGHRS and CDR2 is YFSETQ in the germline V gene. Between the trimmed V and J ends, which lost 5 bases and 0 bases, there was a span of 15 bases. CDR3 length: 15 residues. CDR3 sequence: CASRFGRQSSYEQYF. The CDR3 DNA reads as TGCGCCAGCAGGTTTGGGCGGCAGAGCTCCTACGAGCAGTACTTC.

The chain is built from TRBV6-2 or TRBV6-3 and TRBJ2-2; D is uncertain. V was trimmed by 2 bases and J by 6 bases, leaving 7 bases between them. Germline V gene data show CDR1 as MNHEY and CDR2 as SVGEGT. There are 13 residues in the CDR3. The CDR3 DNA sequence: TGTGCCAGCAGTTACGGAGACCCCGGGGAGCTGTTTTTT. It is translated as CASSYGDPGELFF.

In this sample, this clonotype turned up many times. The V gene is TRBV7-6, the J gene TRBJ2-3, with a possible D match to TRBD2 (6 bases). Germline V lookup: CDR1 SGHVS, CDR2 FNYEAQ. The CDR3 is 15 amino acids. The germline V and J ends were trimmed by 5 bases and 0 bases, with 12 bases remaining between them. Here the CDR3 reads CASSPRRGSTDTQYF. DNA for the CDR3: TGTGCCAGCAGCCCTCGCCGGGGGAGCACAGATACGCAGTATTTT.

A few counts support this clonotype. The chain combines TRBV5-1 with TRBJ1-1; D is uncertain. Germline V gene sequence: CDR1 SGHRS, CDR2 YFSETQ. V was clipped by 4 bases and J by 0 bases, with 16 bases between them. The CDR3 has 16 residues. CDR3 residues: CASSPGPAWMNTEAFF. Here the CDR3 DNA reads TGCGCCAGCAGCCCTGGACCGGCTTGGATGAACACTGAAGCTTTCTTT.

This chain joins TRBV6-1 and TRBJ2-1; D assignment may be TRBD1 or TRBD2 (5 bases each). CDR1 is MNHNS, CDR2 SASEGT, per germline. Trimming pared 4 bases from V and 4 bases from J, leaving 17 bases between. The CDR3 is made up of 16 amino acids. CDR3 loop: CASSAQGELWYNEQFF. CDR3 DNA: TGTGCCAGCAGTGCGCAGGGAGAACTATGGTACAATGAGCAGTTCTTC.

This clonotype was detected only a few times. Germline and junction disagree at one end, which may indicate a read error. V is TRBV12-3 or TRBV12-4 and J is TRBJ2-3, with D perhaps given as TRBD1 or TRBD2 (7 bases each). The CDR3 loop spans 15 amino acids. CDR3 in amino acids: CASSSVNRRGHGGHF. CDR3 nucleotide sequence: TGTGCCAGCAGCTCCGTAAACAGGAGGGGGCACGGGGGGCATTTT.

The table lists this clonotype with a few counts. V gene TRBV13 combines with J gene TRBJ2-1; weak D call: TRBD2 (6 bases). The CDR3 runs to 18 residues. The germline CDR1 and CDR2 sequences are PRHDT and FYEKMQ (reference sequence). V was trimmed by 5 bases and J by 7 bases, leaving 27 bases between them. DNA for the CDR3: TGTGCCAGCAGCCTTATAGGGGTCCCGGGACTTCTTGATAATGAGCAGTTCTTC. Its protein product is CASSLIGVPGLLDNEQFF.

The rearrangement uses TRBV9 and TRBJ1-2; 8 nucleotides agree with TRBD1. The CDR3 contains 15 residues. The germline CDR1 and CDR2 sequences are SGDLS and YYNGEE. With 4 bases clipped from V and 6 bases from J, the junction kept 11 bases outside the gene matches. CDR3 loop: CASSPQSGGWNGYTF. CDR3 nucleotide sequence: TGTGCCAGCAGCCCCCAATCAGGGGGCTGGAATGGCTACACCTTC. Drawing the rest from reference TRBV9 and TRBJ1-2, the complete variable domain is DSGVTQTPKHLITATGQRVTLRCSPRSGDLSVYWYQQSLDQGLQFLIQYYNGEERAKGNILERFSAQQFPDLHSELNLSSLELGDSALYFCASSPQSGGWNGYTFGSGTRLTVV.

This clonotype was detected only a few times. The chain has TRBV12-3 or TRBV12-4 and TRBJ2-4; no clear D gene. V dropped 1 base and J dropped 6 bases, with 7 bases sitting between them. The CDR3 is 13 amino acids. DNA for the CDR3: TGTGCCAGCAGTTTAGTACCTCCAAACATTCAGTACTTC. Protein product: CASSLVPPNIQYF.

There are a few counts of this clonotype. V is TRBV11-1 and J is TRBJ2-7, with TRBD2 identical over 13 bases. Per the germline V gene, CDR1 is SGHAT and CDR2 is FQDESV (reference sequence). V dropped 0 bases and J dropped 2; count of bases not matched to a gene: 10. This CDR3 is built from 19 residues. CDR3 nucleotide sequence: TGTGCCAGCAGCTTAGCGGGAAAGGGACTAGCGGGACGTACCTACGAGCAGTACTTC. Translation: CASSLAGKGLAGRTYEQYF.

This clonotype appeared a few times. The chain employs TRBV2 and TRBJ2-7; 9 nucleotides align to TRBD1. The germline CDR1 and CDR2 sequences are SNHLY and FYNNEI. The ends lost 6 bases at V and 3 bases at J; junction bases unmatched: 15. This CDR3 has 17 residues. The CDR3 bases are TGTGCCAGCAGCGAGGGGCTACAGGGGGCAGGTAACTACGAGCAGTACTTC. It encodes CASSEGLQGAGNYEQYF.

A word on this clonotype: Germline is not matched at one junction end, which may reflect a read error. The J gene is TRBJ2-2, the V gene TRBV9; D perhaps matches TRBD1 (5 bases). The CDR3 runs 14 residues. Per the germline V gene, CDR1 is SGDLS and CDR2 is YYNGEE. This chain's CDR3 is CASSVVQAVGELFF. In DNA form, the CDR3 reads TGCGCCAGCAGCGTAGTACAGGCGGTCGGGGAGCTGTTTTTT.

This clonotype was seen only a few times. The gene calls are TRBV5-6 and TRBJ1-1; no reliable D call. The V gene's germline CDR1 is SGHDT and CDR2 YYEEEE. The CDR3 totals 13 residues. V lost 0 bases, J lost 4 bases, and 7 bases lay in between. CDR3: CASSLDTGTEAFF. The DNA of the CDR3 is TGTGCCAGCAGCTTGGACACGGGCACTGAAGCTTTCTTT. The whole variable domain, remainder taken from reference TRBV5-6 and TRBJ1-1, is DAGVTQSPTHLIKTRGQQVTLRCSPKSGHDTVSWYQQALGQGPQFIFQYYEEEERQRGNFPDRFSGHQFPNYSSELNVNALLLGDSALYLCASSLDTGTEAFFGQGTRLTVV.

The J gene is TRBJ1-1, the V gene TRBV11-2; TRBD1 is a possible D gene (5 bases). Germline V gene sequence: CDR1 SGHAT, CDR2 FQNNGV. The CDR3 runs to 18 residues. V was clipped by 2 bases and J by 1 base, with 20 bases between them. The CDR3 nucleotides read TGTGCCAGCAGCTTAACAGGACACCTTGACCTTTCGAACACTGAAGCTTTCTTT. Its translation: CASSLTGHLDLSNTEAFF.

The chain couples TRBV14 to TRBJ2-7; D may match TRBD1 or TRBD2 (5 bases each). CDR1 and CDR2 (germline): SGHDN, FVKESK. The CDR3 runs 12 residues. Trimming removed 1 base at V and 7 bases at J, with 8 bases between. The CDR3 is CASSQAGLEQYF. As DNA, the CDR3 is TGTGCCAGCAGCCAAGCGGGGCTGGAGCAGTACTTC.

The chain recombines TRBV2 with TRBJ2-7; 10 bases fit TRBD1. J lost 2 bases, V lost 6 bases, and 7 bases had no gene match. The CDR3 length is 15 residues. Germline V gene data show CDR1 as SNHLY and CDR2 as FYNNEI. The DNA of the CDR3 is TGTGCCAGCAGGTCCCGGGACAGGGGTACCTACGAGCAGTACTTC. This codes for CASRSRDRGTYEQYF.

This clonotype came up many times. This sequence joins TRBV25-1 and TRBJ2-7, with TRBD2 as a possible D gene (7 bases). V shed 7 bases and J shed 6 bases, with 13 bases lying between them. The germline CDR1 and CDR2 sequences are MGHDK and SYGVNS. This CDR3 has 12 amino acids. This CDR3 is CASTQGGGEQYF. CDR3 in DNA: TGTGCCAGCACCCAAGGGGGGGGCGAGCAGTACTTC.

This chain joins TRBV5-1 and TRBJ2-1; 7 bases agree with TRBD1. The CDR3 loop spans 14 amino acids. The V gene's germline CDR1 is SGHRS and CDR2 YFSETQ. Trimming removed 4 bases from V and 10 bases from J; junction bases left unmatched: 11. The CDR3 bases are TGCGCCAGCAGCGGAAGGGGGCCTCCGAAGGAGCAGTTCTTC. It is translated as CASSGRGPPKEQFF. Together with reference TRBV5-1 and TRBJ2-1, the CDR3 gives the full variable domain: KAGVTQTPRYLIKTRGQQVTLSCSPISGHRSVSWYQQTPGQGLQFLFEYFSETQRNKGNFPGRFSGRQFSNSRSEMNVSTLELGDSALYLCASSGRGPPKEQFFGPGTRLTVL.

The chain is built from TRBV2 and TRBJ2-3; 7 bases match TRBD2. Germline loops: CDR1 SNHLY, CDR2 FYNNEI. The CDR3 length is 14 residues. J was trimmed by 4 bases and V by 3 bases; bases with no gene match: 4. The CDR3 DNA reads TGTGCCAGCAGTGACCCCCGGGGGGCAGATACGCAGTATTTT. It translates to CASSDPRGADTQYF.

This clonotype was recorded many times. The chain is built from TRBV29-1 and TRBJ2-7, with a tentative D call TRBD2 (5 bases). Between the trimmed V and J ends, which lost 4 bases and 3 bases, there was a span of 16 bases. Per the germline V gene, CDR1 is SQVTM and CDR2 is ANQGSEA. The CDR3 length is 14 residues. CDR3 sequence: CSVAWRQDDYEQYF. In nucleotides, the CDR3 is TGCAGCGTTGCATGGAGGCAGGACGACTACGAGCAGTACTTC.

The chain uses TRBV7-9 and TRBJ2-7, with a possible D match to TRBD2 (6 bases). V was shortened by 5 bases and J by 2 bases, with 13 bases between the two germline ends. The germline CDR1 and CDR2 sequences are SEHNR and FQNEAQ (reference sequence). The CDR3 consists of 14 residues. CDR3 region: CASSPEGGPYEQYF. CDR3 DNA sequence: TGTGCCAGCAGCCCGGAGGGAGGACCCTACGAGCAGTACTTC.

The genes are TRBV3-1 and TRBJ2-2, with 9 bases that match TRBD2. The CDR3 is 16 residues long. The junction had 4 bases not matched to a gene; V was cut back by 0 bases and J by 5 bases. The germline CDR1 and CDR2 sequences are LGHDT and YNNKEL (reference sequence). The chain's CDR3 is CASSQDSSGKTGELFF. The CDR3, as DNA: TGTGCCAGCAGCCAAGATTCTAGCGGGAAAACCGGGGAGCTGTTTTTT.

This clonotype has just a few counts. The chain employs TRBV12-5 and TRBJ2-3; D is possibly TRBD1 (5 bases). V dropped 6 bases and J dropped 3 bases, with 10 bases sitting between them. CDR1 is LGHNT and CDR2 is FRNRAP in the germline V gene. The CDR3 extends over 13 amino acids. CDR3: CASGPGKTDTQYF. For the CDR3, the DNA is TGTGCTAGTGGGCCAGGGAAGACAGATACGCAGTATTTT.